A selection of T cell receptor beta chains follows, all from one sample in a study of OX40 agonist ivuxolimab in advanced cancers. Assay used: immunoSEQ multiplex PCR; TCRdb lists only in-frame clones, some missing. The sample contains roughly 77,000 clones, about 90% of which appear only once. Sequenced material: CD4+ or CD8+ T cells sorted from blood, taken in a trial of the OX40 agonist ivuxolimab. The receptors here all came from an adult with an advanced solid tumor such as melanoma, head and neck, liver or kidney cancer. CDR3s include the opening cysteine and the closing phenylalanine or tryptophan. The order of the fields is CDR3 length, V gene, D gene, clone size, J gene, CDR3 protein, CDR3 DNA. A D gene is named only where the DNA matches it firmly. The size field is filled for only some rows; it gives once, few, many or a size class.

12	TRBV30	NA	NA	TRBJ2-5	CAWSVSWETQYF	TGTGCCTGGAGTGTATCGTGGGAGACCCAGTACTTC
15	TRBV11-2	NA	NA	TRBJ2-7	CASSPNSGTSYEQYF	TGTGCCAGCAGCCCCAATTCAGGGACGAGCTACGAGCAGTACTTC
15	TRBV5-1	NA	NA	TRBJ2-2	CASSLGTANTGELFF	TGCGCCAGCAGCTTAGGAACAGCGAACACCGGGGAGCTGTTTTTT
15	TRBV2	NA	NA	TRBJ1-1	CASSEGTESGTEAFF	TGTGCCAGCAGTGAAGGGACAGAGTCGGGCACTGAAGCTTTCTTT
12	TRBV5-1	NA	NA	TRBJ2-2	CASTRGTGELFF	TGCGCCAGCACTAGGGGCACCGGGGAGCTGTTTTTT
15	TRBV11-2	NA	NA	TRBJ1-1	CASSLDFITGIEAFF	TGTGCCAGCAGCTTAGATTTTATCACAGGGATTGAAGCTTTCTTT
14	TRBV9	NA	NA	TRBJ2-1	CASSVDGGYNEQFF	TGTGCCAGCAGCGTAGACGGGGGATACAATGAGCAGTTCTTC
14	TRBV27	TRBD2	NA	TRBJ2-1	CASSTSGGGNEQFF	TGTGCCAGCAGCACTAGCGGAGGCGGCAATGAGCAGTTCTTC
15	TRBV6-4	TRBD1	NA	TRBJ2-2	CASSQTGETTGELFF	TGTGCCAGCAGTCAAACAGGGGAAACCACCGGGGAGCTGTTTTTT
14	TRBV15	TRBD1	NA	TRBJ2-2	CATSVQGDTGELFF	TGTGCCACCAGCGTACAGGGGGACACCGGGGAGCTGTTTTTT
17	TRBV4-2	TRBD2	NA	TRBJ2-2	CASSQETRLAGGGELFF	TGTGCCAGCAGCCAAGAAACCCGACTAGCGGGCGGCGGGGAGCTGTTTTTT
14	TRBV28	NA	NA	TRBJ2-1	CASELGGIGNEQFF	TGTGCCAGCGAACTCGGGGGTATTGGGAATGAGCAGTTCTTC
14	TRBV6-4	TRBD1	few	TRBJ2-3	CASSETGGADTQYF	TGTGCCAGCAGTGAGACAGGGGGCGCAGATACGCAGTATTTT
15	TRBV13	NA	NA	TRBJ2-7	CASSPTTGKWYEQYF	TGTGCCAGCAGCCCAACAACAGGGAAATGGTACGAGCAGTACTTC
14	TRBV13	TRBD1	NA	TRBJ2-7	CASSWGQGGYEQYF	TGTGCCAGCAGCTGGGGACAGGGGGGCTACGAGCAGTACTTC
14	TRBV5-6	TRBD1	NA	TRBJ1-5	CASSPGTGLLPQHF	TGTGCCAGCAGCCCCGGGACAGGGCTCCTGCCCCAGCATTTT
14	TRBV7-9	NA	NA	TRBJ1-3	CASSPKEDGNTIYF	TGTGCCAGCAGCCCAAAAGAGGATGGAAACACCATATATTTT
13	TRBV7-2	NA	NA	TRBJ1-2	CASSLVGTYGYTF	TGTGCCAGCAGCTTGGTAGGAACTTATGGCTACACCTTC
16	TRBV18	NA	NA	TRBJ1-1	CASSPPRGIMNTEAFF	TGTGCCAGCTCACCACCGAGGGGGATCATGAACACTGAAGCTTTCTTT
15	TRBV12-5	NA	NA	TRBJ1-1	CASGLVRGGGPEAFF	TGTGCTAGTGGTTTGGTAAGGGGAGGTGGGCCTGAAGCTTTCTTT
18	TRBV4-1	TRBD1	NA	TRBJ2-3	CASSQDGTGALFTDTQYF	TGCGCCAGCAGCCAAGATGGGACAGGGGCTCTCTTCACAGATACGCAGTATTTT
15	TRBV5-6	TRBD2	NA	TRBJ2-1	CASSLGLAGVNEQFF	TGTGCCAGCAGCTTGGGGCTAGCGGGGGTCAATGAGCAGTTCTTC
15	TRBV9	NA	NA	TRBJ2-5	CASSVGDSRGETQYF	TGTGCCAGCAGCGTTGGTGACAGTCGCGGGGAGACCCAGTACTTC
16	TRBV11-3	TRBD1	once	TRBJ2-5	CASSLGSDRELETQYF	TGTGCCAGCAGTCTCGGGTCTGACAGGGAGTTGGAGACCCAGTACTTC
15	TRBV5-5	NA	NA	TRBJ2-1	CASSFSGLTGWEQFF	TGTGCCAGCAGCTTCTCCGGATTAACAGGCTGGGAGCAGTTCTTC
13	TRBV19	NA	NA	TRBJ2-7	CASSIGQSYEQYF	TGTGCCAGTAGTATTGGACAGAGCTACGAGCAGTACTTC
16	TRBV15	TRBD1	NA	TRBJ1-5	CATSRGGQGDNQPQHF	TGTGCCACCAGCAGAGGAGGACAGGGCGACAATCAGCCCCAGCATTTT
14	TRBV6-1	NA	once	TRBJ1-1	CASSRGQMNTEAFF	TGTGCCAGCAGCCGTGGACAGATGAACACTGAAGCTTTCTTT
17	TRBV5-1	NA	NA	TRBJ1-4	CASSLAPGGLTNEKLFF	TGCGCCAGCAGCCTGGCCCCCGGGGGGTTAACTAATGAAAAACTGTTTTTT
15	TRBV21-1	NA	NA	TRBJ2-3	CASSPRDRATDTQYF	TGTGCCAGCAGCCCCCGGGACAGGGCCACAGATACGCAGTATTTT
14	TRBV5-1	NA	NA	TRBJ1-5	CASSPGPGNQPQHF	TGCGCCAGCAGCCCCGGACCGGGCAATCAGCCCCAGCATTTT
15	TRBV9	TRBD1	once	TRBJ2-7	CASSVEGQGNMEQYF	TGTGCCAGCAGCGTAGAGGGACAGGGGAATATGGAGCAGTACTTC